This is a list of T cell receptor beta chains from one sample in a study of CD8 T cells in Susac syndrome. MiXCR, applied by TCRdb to the immunoSEQ multiplex PCR reads, yields one record per CDR3 protein. The sample holds approximately 170,000 distinct CDR3 sequences, just under 95% seen once. Sequenced: CD4+ T cells from PBMCs. The receptor source for this set is a human donor in good health. Each CDR3 is given with its conserved first and last residue. Fields, in order: CDR3 DNA, CDR3 protein, V gene, clone size, J gene, D gene. The D gene is left open where the match is weak. Only part of the rows carry a size: once, few, many, or a class if the clone is expanded.

CDR3nt: TGTGCCAGCAGCCCGGACAGGGGGCGGGATGGCTACACCTTC
CDR3aa: CASSPDRGRDGYTF
v_gene: TRBV5-6
abundance: -
j_gene: TRBJ1-2
d_gene: TRBD1

CDR3nt: TGTGCCAGCAGCCAAGAGAGAGGGGCAGGGGCCGGGGAGCTGTTTTTT
CDR3aa: CASSQERGAGAGELFF
v_gene: TRBV3-1
abundance: -
j_gene: TRBJ2-2
d_gene: -

CDR3nt: TGTGCCAGCAGTGAAAGGTTGGGAAATGAGCAGTTCTTC
CDR3aa: CASSERLGNEQFF
v_gene: TRBV2
abundance: -
j_gene: TRBJ2-1
d_gene: -

CDR3nt: TGTGCCAGTAGTATAAGGTCTGGGGAAGAGACCCAGTACTTC
CDR3aa: CASSIRSGEETQYF
v_gene: TRBV19
abundance: -
j_gene: TRBJ2-5
d_gene: -

CDR3nt: TGCGCCAGCAGTGAGGGAGCCAATGAGCAGTTCTTC
CDR3aa: CASSEGANEQFF
v_gene: TRBV10-1
abundance: -
j_gene: TRBJ2-1
d_gene: -

CDR3nt: TGTGCCTCGGCGGGGCTGCGGGACTATGGCTACACCTTC
CDR3aa: CASAGLRDYGYTF
v_gene: TRBV11-1
abundance: -
j_gene: TRBJ1-2
d_gene: -

CDR3nt: TGTGCCAGCAGCGTTGGCGGGGGAAGAAGGGGTGAGCAGTTCTTC
CDR3aa: CASSVGGGRRGEQFF
v_gene: TRBV9
abundance: -
j_gene: TRBJ2-1
d_gene: TRBD2

CDR3nt: TGTGCCAGCAGTCCCCAGAGAGGGAATTCACCCCTCCACTTT
CDR3aa: CASSPQRGNSPLHF
v_gene: TRBV28
abundance: -
j_gene: TRBJ1-6
d_gene: -

CDR3nt: TGTGCCAGCAGTGCCGGCCCTCGGGGGACCCTCCACTTT
CDR3aa: CASSAGPRGTLHF
v_gene: TRBV2
abundance: -
j_gene: TRBJ1-6
d_gene: -

CDR3nt: TGCAGCGTTGCCCCCGGACTCAGCTCCTACGAGCAGTACTTC
CDR3aa: CSVAPGLSSYEQYF
v_gene: TRBV29-1
abundance: -
j_gene: TRBJ2-7
d_gene: -

CDR3nt: TGTGCCAGCAGTTACTCGAATTCCGGGACAGTGAACACTGAAGCTTTCTTT
CDR3aa: CASSYSNSGTVNTEAFF
v_gene: TRBV6-5
abundance: -
j_gene: TRBJ1-1
d_gene: TRBD1

CDR3nt: TGTGCCACCAGCAGAGACAGGGGGGGATACGAGCAGTACTTC
CDR3aa: CATSRDRGGYEQYF
v_gene: TRBV15
abundance: -
j_gene: TRBJ2-7
d_gene: -

CDR3nt: TGTGCCAGCAGTTACTCGAAGGTCAGGAATCAGCCCCAGCATTTT
CDR3aa: CASSYSKVRNQPQHF
v_gene: TRBV6-5
abundance: -
j_gene: TRBJ1-5
d_gene: -

CDR3nt: TGCGCCAGCAGCTTGGCCAACGATCAGCCCCAGCATTTT
CDR3aa: CASSLANDQPQHF
v_gene: TRBV5-1
abundance: -
j_gene: TRBJ1-5
d_gene: -

CDR3nt: TGTGCCAGCAGTGACAATCTCTATGGCTACACCTTC
CDR3aa: CASSDNLYGYTF
v_gene: TRBV28
abundance: -
j_gene: TRBJ1-2
d_gene: -

CDR3nt: TGTGCCAGCCAGGGACAGGCTGCTTCACCCCTCCACTTT
CDR3aa: CASQGQAASPLHF
v_gene: TRBV19
abundance: once
j_gene: TRBJ1-6
d_gene: TRBD1

CDR3nt: TGCAGCGCTATGGTTTTAGGCACTGAAGCTTTCTTT
CDR3aa: CSAMVLGTEAFF
v_gene: TRBV29-1
abundance: -
j_gene: TRBJ1-1
d_gene: -

CDR3nt: TGTGCCAGCATGGGGGAGAAAGGTGGGGATACGCAGTATTTT
CDR3aa: CASMGEKGGDTQYF
v_gene: TRBV5-4
abundance: -
j_gene: TRBJ2-3
d_gene: -

CDR3nt: TGTGCCAGCAGTTACTCGAGTCAGCCCCAGCATTTT
CDR3aa: CASSYSSQPQHF
v_gene: TRBV6-6
abundance: once
j_gene: TRBJ1-5
d_gene: -

CDR3nt: TGTGCCAGCAAATCAGAAGCAACTAATGAAAAACTGTTTTTT
CDR3aa: CASKSEATNEKLFF
v_gene: TRBV2
abundance: -
j_gene: TRBJ1-4
d_gene: -

CDR3nt: TGTGCCAGCTCACCAAGTCAGCGAAACTCTGGAAACACCATATATTTT
CDR3aa: CASSPSQRNSGNTIYF
v_gene: TRBV18
abundance: -
j_gene: TRBJ1-3
d_gene: -

CDR3nt: TGTGCCAGCAGCTCAACAGGGGGAGGATACAATGAGCAGTTCTTC
CDR3aa: CASSSTGGGYNEQFF
v_gene: TRBV7-3
abundance: few
j_gene: TRBJ2-1
d_gene: TRBD1

CDR3nt: TGTGCCTGGAGCACGCAGGGGGCGCACAATAAGTACTTC
CDR3aa: CAWSTQGAHNKYF
v_gene: TRBV30
abundance: once
j_gene: TRBJ2-4
d_gene: TRBD1

CDR3nt: TGCGCCAGCAAATTCGGGACAGGGCAAGAGACCCAGTACTTC
CDR3aa: CASKFGTGQETQYF
v_gene: TRBV5-1
abundance: -
j_gene: TRBJ2-5
d_gene: TRBD1

CDR3nt: TGTGCCAGTACCGGGACACCCAATAATTCCCCCCTCCACTTT
CDR3aa: CASTGTPNNSPLHF
v_gene: TRBV9
abundance: few
j_gene: TRBJ1-6
d_gene: -

CDR3nt: TGCAGCGCCTGGGAGCGGAGCACAGATACGCAGTATTTT
CDR3aa: CSAWERSTDTQYF
v_gene: TRBV29-1
abundance: -
j_gene: TRBJ2-3
d_gene: -

CDR3nt: TGTGCCAGCAGTAGGACAGCTCACACCGGGGAGCTGTTTTTT
CDR3aa: CASSRTAHTGELFF
v_gene: TRBV2
abundance: -
j_gene: TRBJ2-2
d_gene: -

CDR3nt: TGTGCCAGCAGCCAGACTTTATCGGAGACCCAGTACTTC
CDR3aa: CASSQTLSETQYF
v_gene: TRBV3-1
abundance: -
j_gene: TRBJ2-5
d_gene: -

CDR3nt: TGTGCCAGCTCACCACCATCTAAGGCGCTGAACACCGGGGAGCTGTTTTTT
CDR3aa: CASSPPSKALNTGELFF
v_gene: TRBV18
abundance: -
j_gene: TRBJ2-2
d_gene: -

CDR3nt: TGCGCCAGCAGCTTGGGTCTAGCGGGGTCCTACAATGAGCAGTTCTTC
CDR3aa: CASSLGLAGSYNEQFF
v_gene: TRBV5-1
abundance: -
j_gene: TRBJ2-1
d_gene: TRBD2

CDR3nt: TGCAGTGCTAGGGGACTAGCGGTCTACGAGCAGTACTTC
CDR3aa: CSARGLAVYEQYF
v_gene: TRBV20-1
abundance: -
j_gene: TRBJ2-7
d_gene: TRBD2

CDR3nt: TGTGCCAGCAGCTTAGACCCCACAGGTGATGAGCAGTTCTTC
CDR3aa: CASSLDPTGDEQFF
v_gene: TRBV11-3
abundance: -
j_gene: TRBJ2-1
d_gene: -

CDR3nt: TGTGCCCTCCTCTGGGGCAGGGGGAGGTATGGCTACACCTTC
CDR3aa: CALLWGRGRYGYTF
v_gene: TRBV6-1
abundance: once
j_gene: TRBJ1-2
d_gene: TRBD1

CDR3nt: TGTGCCAGCAGCTCCCACTATAGGGCGGCGGGAGGCTACACCTTC
CDR3aa: CASSSHYRAAGGYTF
v_gene: TRBV7-9
abundance: -
j_gene: TRBJ1-2
d_gene: -

CDR3nt: TGTGCCAGTAGTATGACGCGGGGGGCCACAGATACGCAGTATTTT
CDR3aa: CASSMTRGATDTQYF
v_gene: TRBV19
abundance: -
j_gene: TRBJ2-3
d_gene: TRBD2

CDR3nt: TGCAGTGCTAGAGTTGGCCTAGGAGGAGAAAAACTGTTTTTT
CDR3aa: CSARVGLGGEKLFF
v_gene: TRBV20-1
abundance: few
j_gene: TRBJ1-4
d_gene: -

CDR3nt: TGCAGCGGGGGACAGACAGATACGCAGTATTTT
CDR3aa: CSGGQTDTQYF
v_gene: TRBV29-1
abundance: -
j_gene: TRBJ2-3
d_gene: TRBD1

CDR3nt: TGTGCCAGCAGCCTCATGACAGGCACTGAAGCTTTCTTT
CDR3aa: CASSLMTGTEAFF
v_gene: TRBV14
abundance: -
j_gene: TRBJ1-1
d_gene: -

CDR3nt: TGTGCCAGCAGCTTAGACGCGGGTACTGAAGCTTTCTTT
CDR3aa: CASSLDAGTEAFF
v_gene: TRBV7-6
abundance: once
j_gene: TRBJ1-1
d_gene: -

CDR3nt: TGTGCCAGCATATGGCGCGAAAAACTGTTTTTT
CDR3aa: CASIWREKLFF
v_gene: TRBV2
abundance: -
j_gene: TRBJ1-4
d_gene: -

CDR3nt: TGTGCCAGCAGGCCTACAGGCTCTGGTGAAGCTTTCTTT
CDR3aa: CASRPTGSGEAFF
v_gene: TRBV7-9
abundance: -
j_gene: TRBJ1-1
d_gene: -

CDR3nt: TGCGCCAGCAGCTTGGACCCAATGGGGGGCAACACCGGGGAGCTGTTTTTT
CDR3aa: CASSLDPMGGNTGELFF
v_gene: TRBV5-1
abundance: once
j_gene: TRBJ2-2
d_gene: -

CDR3nt: TGTGCCTGGAGTGAGGATTTGAACACTGAAGCTTTCTTT
CDR3aa: CAWSEDLNTEAFF
v_gene: TRBV30
abundance: once
j_gene: TRBJ1-1
d_gene: -

CDR3nt: TGTGCCAGCAGCTTGGCCGGTGGGGTAACTAACTATGGCTACACCTTC
CDR3aa: CASSLAGGVTNYGYTF
v_gene: TRBV5-4
abundance: -
j_gene: TRBJ1-2
d_gene: -

CDR3nt: TGTGCCAGCAGCTCCGTGTTCGGGGAGCTGTTTTTT
CDR3aa: CASSSVFGELFF
v_gene: TRBV7-3
abundance: -
j_gene: TRBJ2-2
d_gene: -